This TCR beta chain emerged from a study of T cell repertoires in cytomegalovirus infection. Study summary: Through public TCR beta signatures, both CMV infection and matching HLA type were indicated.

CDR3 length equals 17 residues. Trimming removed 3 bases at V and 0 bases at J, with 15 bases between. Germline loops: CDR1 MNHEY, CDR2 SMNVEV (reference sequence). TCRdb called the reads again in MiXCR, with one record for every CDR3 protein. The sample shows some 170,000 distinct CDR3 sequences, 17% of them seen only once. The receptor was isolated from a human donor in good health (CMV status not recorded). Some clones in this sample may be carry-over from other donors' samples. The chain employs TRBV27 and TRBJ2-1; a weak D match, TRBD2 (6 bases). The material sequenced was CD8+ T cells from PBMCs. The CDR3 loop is CASSLPSGPSSYNEQFF. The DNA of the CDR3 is TGTGCCAGCAGTTTGCCGAGCGGGCCGAGCTCCTACAATGAGCAGTTCTTC.